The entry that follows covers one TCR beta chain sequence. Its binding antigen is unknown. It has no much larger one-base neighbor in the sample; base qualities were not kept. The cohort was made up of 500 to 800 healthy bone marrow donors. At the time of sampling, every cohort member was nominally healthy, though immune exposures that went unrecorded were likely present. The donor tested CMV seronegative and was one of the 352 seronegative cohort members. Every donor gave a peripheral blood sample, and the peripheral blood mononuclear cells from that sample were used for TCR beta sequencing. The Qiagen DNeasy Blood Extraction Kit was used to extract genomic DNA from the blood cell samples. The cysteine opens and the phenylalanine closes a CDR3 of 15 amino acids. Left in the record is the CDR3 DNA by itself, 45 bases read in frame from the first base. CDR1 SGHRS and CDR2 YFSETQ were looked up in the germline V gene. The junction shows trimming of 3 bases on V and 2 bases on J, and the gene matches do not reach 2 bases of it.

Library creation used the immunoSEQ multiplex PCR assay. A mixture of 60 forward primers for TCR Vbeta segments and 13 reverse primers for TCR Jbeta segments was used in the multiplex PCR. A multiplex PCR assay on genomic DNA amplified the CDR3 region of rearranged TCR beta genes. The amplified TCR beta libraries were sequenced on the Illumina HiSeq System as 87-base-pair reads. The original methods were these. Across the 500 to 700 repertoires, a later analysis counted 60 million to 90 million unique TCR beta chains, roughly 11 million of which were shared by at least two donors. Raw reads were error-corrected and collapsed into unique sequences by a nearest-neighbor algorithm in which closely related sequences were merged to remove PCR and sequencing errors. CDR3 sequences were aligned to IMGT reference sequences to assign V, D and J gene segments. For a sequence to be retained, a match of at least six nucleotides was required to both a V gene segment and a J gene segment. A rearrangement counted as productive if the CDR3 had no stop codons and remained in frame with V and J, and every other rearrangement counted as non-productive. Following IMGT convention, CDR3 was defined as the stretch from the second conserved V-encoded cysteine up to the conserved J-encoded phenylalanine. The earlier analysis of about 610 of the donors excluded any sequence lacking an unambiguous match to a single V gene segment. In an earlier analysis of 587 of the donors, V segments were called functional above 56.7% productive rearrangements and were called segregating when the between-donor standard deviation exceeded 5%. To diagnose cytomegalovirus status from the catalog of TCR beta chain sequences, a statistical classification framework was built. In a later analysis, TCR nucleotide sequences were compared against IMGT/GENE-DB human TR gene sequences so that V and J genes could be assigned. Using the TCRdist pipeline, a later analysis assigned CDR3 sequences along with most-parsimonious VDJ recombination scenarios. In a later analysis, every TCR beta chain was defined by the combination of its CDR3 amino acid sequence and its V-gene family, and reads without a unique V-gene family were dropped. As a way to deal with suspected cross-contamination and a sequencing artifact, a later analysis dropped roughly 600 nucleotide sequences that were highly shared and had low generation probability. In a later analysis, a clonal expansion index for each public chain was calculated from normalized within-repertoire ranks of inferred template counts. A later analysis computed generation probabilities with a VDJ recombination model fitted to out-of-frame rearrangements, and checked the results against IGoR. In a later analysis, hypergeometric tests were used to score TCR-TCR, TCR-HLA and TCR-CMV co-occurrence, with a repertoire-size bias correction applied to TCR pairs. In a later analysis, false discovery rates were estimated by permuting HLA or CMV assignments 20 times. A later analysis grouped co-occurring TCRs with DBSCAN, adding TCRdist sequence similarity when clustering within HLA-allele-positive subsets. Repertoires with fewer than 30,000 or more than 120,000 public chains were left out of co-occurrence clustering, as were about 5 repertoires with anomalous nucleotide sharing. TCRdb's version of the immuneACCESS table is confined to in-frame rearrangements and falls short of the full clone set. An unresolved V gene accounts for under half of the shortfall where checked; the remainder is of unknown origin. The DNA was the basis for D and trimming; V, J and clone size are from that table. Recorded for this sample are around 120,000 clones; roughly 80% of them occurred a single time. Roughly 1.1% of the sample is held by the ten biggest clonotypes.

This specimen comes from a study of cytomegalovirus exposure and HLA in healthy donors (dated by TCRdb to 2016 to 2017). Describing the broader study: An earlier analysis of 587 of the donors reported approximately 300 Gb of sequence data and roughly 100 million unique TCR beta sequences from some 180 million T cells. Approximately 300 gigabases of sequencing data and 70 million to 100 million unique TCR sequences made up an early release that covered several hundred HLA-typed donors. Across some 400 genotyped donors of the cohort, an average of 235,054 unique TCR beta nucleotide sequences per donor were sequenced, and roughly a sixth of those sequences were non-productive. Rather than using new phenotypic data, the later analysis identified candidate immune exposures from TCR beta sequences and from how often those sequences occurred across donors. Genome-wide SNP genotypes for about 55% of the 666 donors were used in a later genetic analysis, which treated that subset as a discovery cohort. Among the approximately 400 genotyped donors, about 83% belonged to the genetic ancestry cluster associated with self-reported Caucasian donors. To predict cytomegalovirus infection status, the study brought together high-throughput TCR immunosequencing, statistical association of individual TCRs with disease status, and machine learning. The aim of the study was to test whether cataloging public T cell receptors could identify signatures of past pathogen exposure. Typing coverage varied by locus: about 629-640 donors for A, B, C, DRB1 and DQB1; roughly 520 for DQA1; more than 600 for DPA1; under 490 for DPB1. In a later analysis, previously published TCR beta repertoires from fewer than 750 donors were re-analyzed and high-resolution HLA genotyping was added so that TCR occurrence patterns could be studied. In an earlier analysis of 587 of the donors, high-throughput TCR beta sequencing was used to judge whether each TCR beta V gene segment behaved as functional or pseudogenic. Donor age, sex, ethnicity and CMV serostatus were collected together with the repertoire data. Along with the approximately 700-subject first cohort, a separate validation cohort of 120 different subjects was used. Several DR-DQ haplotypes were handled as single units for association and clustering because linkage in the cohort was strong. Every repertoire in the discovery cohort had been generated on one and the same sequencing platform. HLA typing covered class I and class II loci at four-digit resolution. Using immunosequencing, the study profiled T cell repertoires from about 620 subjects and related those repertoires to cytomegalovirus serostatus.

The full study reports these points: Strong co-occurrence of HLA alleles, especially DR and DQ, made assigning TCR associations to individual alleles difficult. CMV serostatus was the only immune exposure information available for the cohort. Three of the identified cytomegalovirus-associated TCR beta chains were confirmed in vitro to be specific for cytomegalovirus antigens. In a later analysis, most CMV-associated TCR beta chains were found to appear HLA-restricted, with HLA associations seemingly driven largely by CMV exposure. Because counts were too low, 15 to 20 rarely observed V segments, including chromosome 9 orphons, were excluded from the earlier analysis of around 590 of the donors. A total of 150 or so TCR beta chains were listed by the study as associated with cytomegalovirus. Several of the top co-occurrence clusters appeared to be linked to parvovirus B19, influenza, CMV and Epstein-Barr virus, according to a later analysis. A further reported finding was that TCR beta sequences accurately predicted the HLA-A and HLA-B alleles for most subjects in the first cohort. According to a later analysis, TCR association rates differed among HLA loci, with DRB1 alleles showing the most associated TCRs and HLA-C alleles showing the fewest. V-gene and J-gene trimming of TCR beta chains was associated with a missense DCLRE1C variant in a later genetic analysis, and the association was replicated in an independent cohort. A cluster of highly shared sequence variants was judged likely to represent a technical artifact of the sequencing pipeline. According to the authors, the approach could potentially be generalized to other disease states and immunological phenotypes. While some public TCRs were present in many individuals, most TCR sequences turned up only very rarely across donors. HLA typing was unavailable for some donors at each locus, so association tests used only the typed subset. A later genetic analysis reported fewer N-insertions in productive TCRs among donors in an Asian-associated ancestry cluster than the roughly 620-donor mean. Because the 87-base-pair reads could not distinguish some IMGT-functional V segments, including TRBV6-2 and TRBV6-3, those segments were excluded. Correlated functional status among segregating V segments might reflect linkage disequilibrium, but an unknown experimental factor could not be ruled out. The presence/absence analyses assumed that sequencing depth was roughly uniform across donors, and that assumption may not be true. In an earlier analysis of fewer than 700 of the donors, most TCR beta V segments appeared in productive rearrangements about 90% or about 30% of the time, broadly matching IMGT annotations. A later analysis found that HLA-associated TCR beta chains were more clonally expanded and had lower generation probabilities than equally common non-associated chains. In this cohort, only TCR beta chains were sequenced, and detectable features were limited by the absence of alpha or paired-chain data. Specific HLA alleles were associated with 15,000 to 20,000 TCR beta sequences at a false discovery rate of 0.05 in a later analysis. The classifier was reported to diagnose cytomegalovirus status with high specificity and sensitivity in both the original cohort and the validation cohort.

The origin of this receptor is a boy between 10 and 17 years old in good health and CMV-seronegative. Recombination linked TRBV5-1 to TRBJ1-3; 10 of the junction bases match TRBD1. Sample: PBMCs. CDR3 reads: CASSYGQGAGNTIYF. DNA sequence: TGCGCCAGCAGCTACGGACAGGGGGCTGGAAACACCATATATTTT.